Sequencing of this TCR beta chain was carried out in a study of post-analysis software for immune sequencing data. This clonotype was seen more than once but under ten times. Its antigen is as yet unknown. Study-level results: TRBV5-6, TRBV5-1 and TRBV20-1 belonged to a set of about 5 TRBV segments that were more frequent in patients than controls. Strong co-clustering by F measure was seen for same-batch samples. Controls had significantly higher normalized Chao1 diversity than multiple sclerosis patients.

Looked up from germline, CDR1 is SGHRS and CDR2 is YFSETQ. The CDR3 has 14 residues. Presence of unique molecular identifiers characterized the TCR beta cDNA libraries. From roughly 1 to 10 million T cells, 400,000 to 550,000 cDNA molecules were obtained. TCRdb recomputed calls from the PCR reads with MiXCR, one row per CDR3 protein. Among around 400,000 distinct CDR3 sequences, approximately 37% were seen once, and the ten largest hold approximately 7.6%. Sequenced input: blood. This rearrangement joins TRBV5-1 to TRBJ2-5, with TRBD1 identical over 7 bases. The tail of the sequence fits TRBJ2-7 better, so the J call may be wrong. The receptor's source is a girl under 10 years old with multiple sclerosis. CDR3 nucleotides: TGCGCCAGCAGCCTATGGGACAGTGCCTACGAGCAGTACTTC. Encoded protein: CASSLWDSAYEQYF.